This TCR beta chain came from a study of T cells in Graves' hyperthyroidism and ophthalmopathy. Study-level points and caveats: Most thyroid-expanded clonotypes above 0.001 were also found in blood.

Patients between 18 and 65 years old had hyperthyroidism, newly diagnosed and lasting under 2 months. Unmatched junction bases numbered 2, after V lost 0 bases and J lost 3 bases. Germline loops: CDR1 MDHEN, CDR2 SYDVKM. CDR3 length equals 15 residues. In regard to this clonotype: Antigen specificity is unknown.

Researchers took RNA transcripts and amplified the TCR beta CDR3 regions from them. The HTBI set primed first-round TCR CDR3 RT-PCR. Each CDR3 protein is one row after TCRdb ran MiXCR on the multiplex PCR reads. The sample holds fewer than 110,000 distinct CDR3 sequences, 40% to 50% seen once. This TCR was recovered from a middle-aged man with Graves' hyperthyroidism. The chain combines TRBV28 with TRBJ2-1; 7 bases align to TRBD1. The sample consisted of blood. In DNA form, the CDR3 reads TGTGCCAGCAGTTTATGGACAGGGAGCTACAATGAGCAGTTCTTC. Translated, it gives CASSLWTGSYNEQFF.